The present TCR beta chain was sequenced within a study of a mutant IDH1 vaccine in newly diagnosed glioma. Across the whole study: Vaccinations were initiated 4-6 weeks following radiotherapy alone, or were given together with temozolomide cycles. Patients got radiotherapy, temozolomide, or both beforehand, and most got both.

Worth noting for this clone: Its antigen remains unidentified.

This sample's time point: week 11, during vaccination. In the vaccine, a single dose held 300 ug of the mutant IDH1 20-mer peptide, along with topical imiquimod. TCRdb keeps only in-frame clones here, not all; method: immunoSEQ multiplex PCR. The table shows more than 55,000 clones, with 70% to 85% occurring only once. This CDR3 region has 17 residues. Germline CDR1 is MNHNS and CDR2 is SASEGT. The junction had 9 bases not matched to a gene; V was cut back by 2 bases and J by 5 bases. The origin of this receptor is a man aged 30 to 45 with glioma. The chain combines TRBV6-1 with TRBJ1-2, with 12 bases fitting TRBD1. The sequencing here drew on PBMCs, taken from a glioma patient whose treatment included an IDH1 peptide vaccine. CDR3 sequence reads: CASSEMFGTGGRYGYTF. Here the CDR3 DNA reads TGTGCCAGCAGTGAAATGTTTGGGACAGGGGGCAGGTATGGCTACACCTTC.